The 27 T cell receptor beta chains in this list originate from one sample, sequenced in a study of shared clonotypes between healthy human individuals. Clones were read by immunoSEQ multiplex PCR, and TCRdb kept only the in-frame ones, dropping some. The sample yields 550,000 to 850,000 clones, around 77% seen once. Sequencing was performed on memory CD4+ T cells sorted from blood. Subset noted: CD45RA-negative fraction. These receptors were taken from a woman aged 25 to 39 in good health.

This clone was detected only once. The chain uses TRBV29-1 and TRBJ2-2; the match to TRBD1 covers 7 bases. V shed 3 bases and J 7 bases; nucleotides not matched to a gene: 8. Germline V lookup: CDR1 SQVTM, CDR2 ANQGSEA. The CDR3 is 14 amino acids. In DNA form, the CDR3 reads TGCAGCGTTGATAAGAGGGGGCTGGGCGGGGAGCTGTTTTTT. Its protein is CSVDKRGLGGELFF.

The chain is built from TRBV5-1 and TRBJ1-5; D unclear. The CDR3 spans 15 residues. The V end was cut by 2 bases, the J end by 2 bases, with 11 bases between. Per germline, CDR1 SGHRS and CDR2 YFSETQ. This CDR3 reads CASSLYGSGNQPQHF. The CDR3, as DNA: TGCGCCAGCAGCTTATACGGTAGTGGCAATCAGCCCCAGCATTTT. The entire variable domain, with the rest obtained from reference TRBV5-1 and TRBJ1-5, is as follows: KAGVTQTPRYLIKTRGQQVTLSCSPISGHRSVSWYQQTPGQGLQFLFEYFSETQRNKGNFPGRFSGRQFSNSRSEMNVSTLELGDSALYLCASSLYGSGNQPQHFGDGTRLSIL.

This sequence joins TRBV5-1 and TRBJ2-1; unclear D gene. Trimming stripped 2 bases from V and 5 bases from J, with 14 bases between. This CDR3 contains 15 residues. Germline V gene data show CDR1 as SGHRS and CDR2 as YFSETQ. The CDR3 DNA reads TGCGCCAGCAGCTTTGGCCCGATTCCTGACAATGAGCAGTTCTTC. Residues: CASSFGPIPDNEQFF.

The CDR3 DNA sequence: TGTGCCAGCAGCGATCGGCAGTTAGCCAAAAACATTCAGTACTTC. It encodes CASSDRQLAKNIQYF. This sequence joins TRBV7-9 and TRBJ2-4; D is unclear. V dropped 5 bases and J dropped 0 bases, with 11 bases sitting between them. CDR3 length: 15 residues. Germline CDR1 and CDR2: SEHNR and FQNEAQ (reference sequence).

This clone was seen more than once but under ten times. This same CDR3 is encoded by further DNA sequences in the sample. V usage is TRBV7-6 and J usage is TRBJ1-1; D remains ambiguous. Germline V lookup: CDR1 SGHVS, CDR2 FNYEAQ. This CDR3 comprises 13 residues. Trimming took 1 base from V and 1 from J, leaving 4 bases between them. Here the CDR3 reads CASSLGQNTEAFF. For the CDR3, the DNA is TGTGCCAGCAGCTTAGGCCAGAACACTGAAGCTTTCTTT. Drawing the rest from reference TRBV7-6 and TRBJ1-1, the complete variable domain is GAGVSQSPRYKVTKRGQDVALRCDPISGHVSLYWYRQALGQGPEFLTYFNYEAQQDKSGLPNDRFSAERPEGSISTLTIQRTEQRDSAMYRCASSLGQNTEAFFGQGTRLTVV.

The V gene is TRBV28, the J gene TRBJ2-7; D ambiguous. The CDR3 covers 15 residues. Germline loops: CDR1 MDHEN, CDR2 SYDVKM. Between the trimmed V and J ends, which lost 5 bases and 1 base, there was a span of 15 bases. The CDR3 is CASSPITALSYEQYF. CDR3 nucleotides: TGTGCCAGCAGTCCTATTACCGCCCTTTCCTACGAGCAGTACTTC.

The rearrangement joins TRBV25-1 to TRBJ2-2; D remains ambiguous. The CDR3 length is 15 residues. V lost 5 bases and J lost 2, with 12 bases in between. Germline V gene data show CDR1 as MGHDK and CDR2 as SYGVNS. The CDR3 DNA is TGTGCCAGCAGTTCCCGGACGGTAAACACCGGGGAGCTGTTTTTT. Residues: CASSSRTVNTGELFF.

The sample holds a few counts of this clone. The chain recombines TRBV2 with TRBJ1-1, with TRBD1 matching over 10 bases. Per germline, CDR1 SNHLY and CDR2 FYNNEI. V dropped 6 bases and J dropped 10; count of bases not matched to a gene: 8. The length of the CDR3 is 13 residues. The CDR3 region has the DNA TGTGCCAGCAGCGCCCGGGACAGGGGTTTAGCTTTCTTT. Amino acid sequence: CASSARDRGLAFF. The entire variable domain, with the rest obtained from reference TRBV2 and TRBJ1-1, is as follows: EPEVTQTPSHQVTQMGQEVILRCVPISNHLYFYWYRQILGQKVEFLVSFYNNEISEKSEIFDDQFSVERPDGSNFTLKIRSTKLEDSAMYFCASSARDRGLAFFGQGTRLTVV.

The chain recombines TRBV11-2 with TRBJ2-1; D is possibly TRBD2 (5 bases). Deletions cut 2 bases from V and 5 bases from J, with 10 bases between. The germline CDR1 and CDR2 sequences are SGHAT and FQNNGV. The CDR3 runs to 14 residues. For the CDR3, the DNA is TGTGCCAGCAGCTTAAGCGGCAGCCACAATGAGCAGTTCTTC. Its protein product is CASSLSGSHNEQFF.

The chain links TRBV6-5 to TRBJ2-2; D not certain. Germline CDR1 MNHEY, CDR2 SVGAGI. V lost 2 bases to trimming and J lost 5 bases, with 6 bases between them. This CDR3 has 13 residues. The CDR3 region is CASSYGRTGELFF. The DNA for the CDR3 is TGTGCCAGCAGTTACGGCCGGACCGGGGAGCTGTTTTTT.

V is TRBV15 and J is TRBJ1-1; tentatively, D is TRBD1 (6 bases). V lost 4 bases and J lost 7, with 19 bases in between. This CDR3 spans 15 amino acids. CDR1 and CDR2 from the germline V gene are LNHNV and YYDKDF (reference sequence). DNA for the CDR3: TGTGCCACCAGCAAAAGAGCAAAGGACAGAGGTGAAGCTTTCTTT. Translated, it gives CATSKRAKDRGEAFF.

This sequence joins TRBV28 and TRBJ1-4, with D uncertain. Germline CDR1 MDHEN, CDR2 SYDVKM. Trimming stripped 4 bases from V and 0 bases from J, with 9 bases between. This CDR3 has 15 amino acids. For the CDR3, the DNA is TGTGCCAGCAGTTACCAACATGCAACTAATGAAAAACTGTTTTTT. Translating gives CASSYQHATNEKLFF.

A remark on this clone: Other nucleotide sequences from this sample produce the same CDR3. The chain joins TRBV2 to TRBJ1-5, with a possible D match to TRBD1 (6 bases). Germline V CDR1 and CDR2: SNHLY, FYNNEI. CDR3 size: 13 residues. With 5 bases removed from V and 1 base from J, the gap between germline ends came to 6 bases. The DNA of the CDR3 is TGTGCCAGCAGTACAGGGAGCAATCAGCCCCAGCATTTT. It encodes CASSTGSNQPQHF.

This chain links TRBV5-1 with TRBJ1-4; tentatively, D is TRBD1 (6 bases). The V gene's germline CDR1 is SGHRS and CDR2 YFSETQ. V lost 0 bases, J lost 5 bases, and 11 bases lay in between. The CDR3 length is 15 residues. CDR3 protein: CASSLGGARNEKLFF. In DNA, the CDR3 is TGCGCCAGCAGCTTGGGGGGGGCGCGGAATGAAAAACTGTTTTTT.

This clone was seen repeatedly, ten times or more. The chain combines TRBV29-1 with TRBJ2-1; possible D gene TRBD1, 6 bases. The CDR3 has 13 amino acids. Germline V gene sequence: CDR1 SQVTM, CDR2 ANQGSEA. The V gene lost 3 bases and the J gene lost 6 bases, with 12 bases spanning the gap. CDR3 in DNA: TGCAGCGTTGATGGGCAGGGGACCAATGAGCAGTTCTTC. This gives the protein CSVDGQGTNEQFF.

V is TRBV11-2 and J is TRBJ2-2, with D possibly TRBD1 on 7 matching bases. CDR3 length: 16 amino acids. With 1 base removed from V and 6 bases from J, the gap between germline ends came to 15 bases. Germline V gene sequence: CDR1 SGHAT, CDR2 FQNNGV. The CDR3 protein is CASSLGQGGTAGELFF. The CDR3 nucleotides read TGTGCCAGCAGCTTAGGACAGGGAGGAACGGCCGGGGAGCTGTTTTTT.

The chain links TRBV23-1 to TRBJ2-1; a possible D gene is TRBD2 (6 bases). TRBV23-1 is an open reading frame whose function is uncertain. The CDR3 is 14 amino acids. V shed 3 bases and J shed 7 bases, with 13 bases lying between them. The DNA for the CDR3 is TGCGCCAGCAGTCATTATTCCGGAGGGAATGAGCAGTTCTTC. Encoded protein: CASSHYSGGNEQFF.

The sample holds one count of this clone. The chain has TRBV10-3 and TRBJ2-7; D possibly matches TRBD1 or TRBD2 (5 bases each). Trimming stripped 4 bases from V and 0 bases from J, with 10 bases between. The CDR3 sequence is 14 residues long. Germline values: CDR1 ENHRY, CDR2 SYGVKD. As DNA, the CDR3 is TGTGCCATCAGTGGGGGGTCGGGCTCCTACGAGCAGTACTTC. Translating it yields CAISGGSGSYEQYF.

V gene TRBV5-4 combines with J gene TRBJ2-7; no clear D. The V end was cut by 5 bases, the J end by 1 base, with 7 bases between. The CDR3 contains 12 residues. CDR1 SGHNT and CDR2 YYREEE come from the germline V gene (reference sequence). The CDR3 sequence is CASSYESYEQYF. The CDR3 DNA reads as TGTGCCAGCAGTTACGAGTCCTACGAGCAGTACTTC.

This clone was counted a few times. CDR3 region: CASGRNTGELFF. CDR3 bases: TGTGCCAGCGGCCGGAACACCGGGGAGCTGTTTTTT. The chain recombines TRBV7-3 with TRBJ2-2; D unclear. Germline V CDR1 and CDR2: SGHTA, FQGTGA. Trimming stripped 8 bases from V and 1 base from J, with 5 bases between. There are 12 residues in the CDR3. Using reference TRBV7-3 and TRBJ2-2 for the parts outside the CDR3, the full variable domain is GAGVSQTPSNKVTEKGKYVELRCDPISGHTALYWYRQSLGQGPEFLIYFQGTGAADDSGLPNDRFFAVRPEGSVSTLKIQRTERGDSAVYLCASGRNTGELFFGEGSRLTVL.

The V and J genes are TRBV15 and TRBJ2-1; TRBD2 matches 13 bases. The CDR3 is 20 amino acids. V lost 4 bases, J lost 0 bases, and 12 bases stayed unmatched. Germline loops: CDR1 LNHNV, CDR2 YYDKDF (reference sequence). The chain's CDR3 is CATSTAGLAGVLSSYNEQFF. Written as DNA, the CDR3 is TGTGCCACCAGCACCGCCGGACTAGCGGGAGTCTTAAGCTCCTACAATGAGCAGTTCTTC.

This sequence joins TRBV5-1 and TRBJ1-4; no reliable D call. V lost 0 bases to trimming and J lost 1 base, with 7 bases between them. This CDR3 spans 15 amino acids. Germline-derived CDR1 and CDR2 are SGHRS and YFSETQ. CDR3 amino acids: CASSLDGLTNEKLFF. CDR3 bases: TGCGCCAGCAGCTTGGACGGATTAACTAATGAAAAACTGTTTTTT.

V usage is TRBV2 and J usage is TRBJ2-7; D is uncertain. This CDR3 is built from 14 residues. CDR1 and CDR2 from the germline V gene are SNHLY and FYNNEI. The V and J ends lost 4 bases and 4 bases respectively, with 14 bases between them. In DNA, the CDR3 is TGTGCCAGCAGTGCTCTCATCGCTGGGTACGAGCAGTACTTC. Its protein product is CASSALIAGYEQYF.

J is TRBJ2-7 and V is TRBV7-9; possible D gene TRBD2, 5 bases. V was clipped by 5 bases and J by 5 bases, with 22 bases between them. This CDR3 spans 16 amino acids. Germline V gene data show CDR1 as SEHNR and CDR2 as FQNEAQ (reference sequence). This CDR3 is CASSSPKRSGFDEQYF. CDR3 DNA: TGTGCCAGCAGCAGTCCTAAGCGGAGTGGGTTCGACGAGCAGTACTTC.

The rearrangement joins TRBV14 to TRBJ1-2, with D unresolved. The CDR3 has 14 residues. Trimming took 0 bases from V and 1 from J, leaving 6 bases between them. Looked up from germline, CDR1 is SGHDN and CDR2 is FVKESK. CDR3 sequence: CASSQDRFNYGYTF. The CDR3 region has the DNA TGTGCCAGCAGCCAAGATCGGTTTAACTATGGCTACACCTTC.

The chain carries TRBV5-1 and TRBJ2-7, with unresolved D. CDR3 size: 11 residues. Looked up from germline, CDR1 is SGHRS and CDR2 is YFSETQ. V was cut by 4 bases and J by 0 bases, with 2 bases left in between. The CDR3 DNA is TGCGCCAGCAGCAACTCCTACGAGCAGTACTTC. Its protein is CASSNSYEQYF.

This rearrangement joins TRBV28 to TRBJ1-2, with D unclear. The germline V gene encodes CDR1 MDHEN and CDR2 SYDVKM. This CDR3 spans 11 amino acids. Trimming took 5 bases from V and 7 from J, leaving 8 bases between them. In nucleotides, the CDR3 is TGTGCCAGCAGTGGAGTTGGTGGCTACACCTTC. This sequence encodes CASSGVGGYTF.